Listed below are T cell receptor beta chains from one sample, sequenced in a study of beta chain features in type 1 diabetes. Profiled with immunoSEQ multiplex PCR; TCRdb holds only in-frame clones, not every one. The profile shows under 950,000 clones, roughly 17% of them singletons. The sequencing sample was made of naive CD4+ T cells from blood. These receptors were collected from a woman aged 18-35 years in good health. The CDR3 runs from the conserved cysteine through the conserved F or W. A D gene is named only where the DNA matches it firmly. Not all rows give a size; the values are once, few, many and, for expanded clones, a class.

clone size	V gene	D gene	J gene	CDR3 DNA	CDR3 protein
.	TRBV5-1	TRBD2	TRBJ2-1	TGCGCCAGCAGCTTGCCTCCGGGAGGGTACAATGAGCAGTTCTTC	CASSLPPGGYNEQFF
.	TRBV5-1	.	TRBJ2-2	TGCGCCAGCAGCTTCGGGGCGAACACCGGGGAGCTGTTTTTT	CASSFGANTGELFF
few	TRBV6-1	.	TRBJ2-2	TGTGCCAGCAGTGCCCTTTGGAGAGGCGGGGAGCTGTTTTTT	CASSALWRGGELFF
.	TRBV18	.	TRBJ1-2	TGTGCCAGCTCACCATCGGGGGGCTTATATGGCTACACCTTC	CASSPSGGLYGYTF
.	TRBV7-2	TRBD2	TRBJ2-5	TGTGCCAGCAGCTTGCTAGGGGGGAGCGGGAGCGTGACCCAGTACTTC	CASSLLGGSGSVTQYF
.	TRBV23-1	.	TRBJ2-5	TGCGCCAGCAGCCAAGTTGCCCAGGGAAACACCCAGTACTTC	CASSQVAQGNTQYF
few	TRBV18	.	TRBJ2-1	TGTGCCAGCTCACCACCATCGAGGGTGGATGAGCAGTTCTTC	CASSPPSRVDEQFF
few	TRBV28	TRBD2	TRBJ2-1	TGTGCCAGCAGCCGACGACTAGCGGGACCCTACAATGAGCAGTTCTTC	CASSRRLAGPYNEQFF
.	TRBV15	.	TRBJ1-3	TGTGCCACCAGCAGAGATCTGCGGAAAGCGGGGCACCAGTTTTACTCTGGAAACACCATATATTTT	CATSRDLRKAGHQFYSGNTIYF
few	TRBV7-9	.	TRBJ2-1	TGTGCCAGCAGCGTCATAGCGCTGGGACAAGCCTACAATGAGCAGTTCTTC	CASSVIALGQAYNEQFF
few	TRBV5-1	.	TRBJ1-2	TGCGCCAGCAGATCGGTAGGGGCCGCGAGGGGACGCACCTTC	CASRSVGAARGRTF
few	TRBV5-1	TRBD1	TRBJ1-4	TGCGCCAGCAGCTTAGGGGGCACCGCTAATGAAAAACTGTTTTTT	CASSLGGTANEKLFF
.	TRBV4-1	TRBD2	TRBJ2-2	TGCGCCAGCAGCCAAGATTATGCGGGAGGGCCGATGCCCGGGGAGCTGTTTTTT	CASSQDYAGGPMPGELFF
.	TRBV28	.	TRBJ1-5	TGTGCCAGCAGTCGGACACTGAGCCAGCCCCAGCATTTT	CASSRTLSQPQHF
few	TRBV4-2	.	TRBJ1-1	TGTGCCAGCAGCCAAGAGTCCACCACGAACACTGAAGCTTTCTTT	CASSQESTTNTEAFF
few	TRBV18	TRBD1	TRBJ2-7	TGTGCCAGCTCACCACCCTGGAGTCCCGGGACAGGGCCCAGCCGAACCGGGATATTCAGGGAGCAGTACTTC	CASSPPWSPGTGPSRTGIFREQYF
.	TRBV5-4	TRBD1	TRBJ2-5	TGTGCCAGCAGCCATCCGGGACAGGGGGAGACCCAGTACTTC	CASSHPGQGETQYF
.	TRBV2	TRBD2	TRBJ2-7	TGTGCCAGCACCCTAAGCGGGAGGAAGGACGAGCAGTACTTC	CASTLSGRKDEQYF
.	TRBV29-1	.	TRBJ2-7	TGCAGCGTTGCCCGGACGGACTTCTCCTACGAGCAGTACTTC	CSVARTDFSYEQYF
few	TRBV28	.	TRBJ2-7	TGTGCCAGCATGGGGGGCCCCCGGGGAAGCCAGCAGTACTTC	CASMGGPRGSQQYF
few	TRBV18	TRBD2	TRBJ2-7	TGTGCCAGCTCACCGGGGACTAGCGCCTCCTACGAGCAGTACTTC	CASSPGTSASYEQYF
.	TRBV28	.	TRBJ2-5	TGTGCCAGCAGATGGGGCAGGGGCTTCCAAGAGACCCAGTACTTC	CASRWGRGFQETQYF
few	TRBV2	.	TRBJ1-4	TGTGCCAGCAGTGATGAGGCGGTCGGTGAAAAACTGTTTTTT	CASSDEAVGEKLFF
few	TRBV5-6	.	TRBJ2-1	TGTGCCAGCCGCCGAGGATGGGGACAATCCTACAATGAGCAGTTCTTC	CASRRGWGQSYNEQFF
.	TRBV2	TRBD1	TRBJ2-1	TGTGCCAGCCAAGGCAAGGGGGCTTCCTACAATGAGCAGTTCTTC	CASQGKGASYNEQFF
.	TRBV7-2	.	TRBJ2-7	TGTGCCAGCAGCTTCGAGCGCTACGAGCAGTACTTC	CASSFERYEQYF
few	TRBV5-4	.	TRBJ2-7	TGTGCCAGCAGCTTGTACCAATCTAGGTCCTACGAGCAGTACTTC	CASSLYQSRSYEQYF
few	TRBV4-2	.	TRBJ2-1	TGTGCCAGCAGCCAAGGTTGGGCTAGCGTGAGAGATGAGCAGTTCTTC	CASSQGWASVRDEQFF
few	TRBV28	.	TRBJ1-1	TGTGCCAGCAGTTTTACACCCGGCTTTGACACTGAAGCTTTCTTT	CASSFTPGFDTEAFF
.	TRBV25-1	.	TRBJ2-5	TGTGCCAGCAGTTTAGCCAACACGAGAGAGACCCAGTACTTC	CASSLANTRETQYF
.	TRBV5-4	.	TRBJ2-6	TGTGCCAGCGTCGCAAGGTCTGGGGCCAACGTCCTGACTTTC	CASVARSGANVLTF
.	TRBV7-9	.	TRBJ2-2	TGTGCCAGCAGCTTAACTTCGGGGACTCAGAACACCGGGGAGCTGTTTTTT	CASSLTSGTQNTGELFF
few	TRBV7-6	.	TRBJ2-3	TGTGCCAGCAGCTTAGAGGGTAGCTATACGCAGTATTTT	CASSLEGSYTQYF
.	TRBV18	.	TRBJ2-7	TGTGCCAGCTCACCACAGCACAGGGATTACGAGCAGTACTTC	CASSPQHRDYEQYF
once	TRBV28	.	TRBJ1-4	TGTGCCAGCAGTTCCGGGGGAATTCAAGAAAAACTGTTTTTT	CASSSGGIQEKLFF
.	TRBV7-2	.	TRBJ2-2	TGTGCCAGCAGCTTAGGTCAGGGAGGTTCCGGGGAGCTGTTTTTT	CASSLGQGGSGELFF
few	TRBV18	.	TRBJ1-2	TGTGCCAGCTCAGAGTTTGACCTCTATGGCTACACCTTC	CASSEFDLYGYTF
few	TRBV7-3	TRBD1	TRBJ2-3	TGTGCCAGCAGCCGTGGACAGGGAAGAAGAGATACGCAGTATTTT	CASSRGQGRRDTQYF
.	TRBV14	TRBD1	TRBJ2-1	TGTGCCAGCAGCCAACAGGGACAGGGAAACAATGAGCAGTTCTTC	CASSQQGQGNNEQFF
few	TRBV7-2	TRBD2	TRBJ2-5	TGTGCCAGCAGCTCCTTCCTAGCGGGAGAGACCCAGTACTTC	CASSSFLAGETQYF